The 20 T cell receptor beta chains below all came from one sample that was sequenced in a study of OX40 agonist ivuxolimab in advanced cancers. Method: immunoSEQ multiplex PCR; TCRdb's copy keeps in-frame clones and lacks some. The data contain some 41,000 clones, roughly 90% of them seen just once; the ten biggest clones take up under 20%. Material: CD4+ or CD8+ T cells sorted from blood, obtained in a trial of the OX40 agonist ivuxolimab. Source of these receptors: an adult with an advanced solid tumor such as melanoma, head and neck, liver or kidney cancer.

The chain links TRBV7-9 to TRBJ2-5; the match to TRBD1 covers 7 bases. Trimming removed 5 bases from V and 0 bases from J; junction bases left unmatched: 9. The CDR3 length is 16 residues. Per the germline V gene, CDR1 is SEHNR and CDR2 is FQNEAQ (reference sequence). The CDR3 DNA sequence: TGTGCCAGCAGCCCCATCGGGACAGCCTACCAAGAGACCCAGTACTTC. This encodes CASSPIGTAYQETQYF.

The chain has TRBV5-4 and TRBJ2-7; D is unclear. V gave up 0 bases and J gave up 0 bases, with 7 bases separating them. Germline CDR1 reads SGHNT; CDR2 reads YYREEE (reference sequence). The CDR3 spans 14 residues. CDR3 sequence (DNA): TGTGCCAGCAGCTTGGGGCTTAGCTCCTACGAGCAGTACTTC. Protein: CASSLGLSSYEQYF. Filled out from reference TRBV5-4 and TRBJ2-7, the complete variable domain reads ETGVTQSPTHLIKTRGQQVTLRCSSQSGHNTVSWYQQALGQGPQFIFQYYREEENGRGNFPPRFSGLQFPNYSSELNVNALELDDSALYLCASSLGLSSYEQYFGPGTRLTVT.

In this sample, this clone turned up once. The J gene is TRBJ2-2, the V gene TRBV19, with D unclear. Deletions cut 7 bases from V and 4 bases from J, with 7 bases between. Germline loops: CDR1 LNHDA, CDR2 SQIVND (reference sequence). This CDR3 region has 12 residues. CDR3 DNA sequence: TGTGCCAGTACCTTGGGCACCGGGGAGCTGTTTTTT. Residues: CASTLGTGELFF.

The CDR3 nucleotides read TGTGCCTGGGGGGGGCTAGCGGTTGAGCAGTTCTTC. Its protein is CAWGGLAVEQFF. This chain joins TRBV30 and TRBJ2-1, with D perhaps TRBD2 (7 bases). This CDR3 has 12 residues. V shed 5 bases and J shed 9 bases, with 14 bases lying between them. CDR1 and CDR2 (germline): GTSNPN, SVGIG (reference sequence).

The chain employs TRBV7-9 and TRBJ2-1, with 16 bases that match TRBD2. In germline, CDR1 is SEHNR, CDR2 FQNEAQ (reference sequence). The CDR3 contains 18 residues. The J segment lost 5 bases and the V segment lost 2 bases, leaving 6 bases of the junction unmatched. CDR3 region: CASSLSPGLAGGNNEQFF. CDR3 bases: TGTGCCAGCAGCTTATCTCCGGGACTAGCGGGAGGGAACAATGAGCAGTTCTTC.

The V and J genes are TRBV28 and TRBJ1-1; the D is unclear. This CDR3 contains 11 residues. The germline V gene encodes CDR1 MDHEN and CDR2 SYDVKM. V lost 10 bases and J lost 7, with 13 bases in between. CDR3 residues: CATTKRGEAFF. Written as DNA, the CDR3 is TGTGCCACAACAAAGCGGGGTGAAGCTTTCTTT. Complete variable domain (other parts from reference TRBV28 and TRBJ1-1): DVKVTQSSRYLVKRTGEKVFLECVQDMDHENMFWYRQDPGLGLRLIYFSYDVKMKEKGDIPEGYSVSREKKERFSLILESASTNQTSMYLCATTKRGEAFFGQGTRLTVV.

The genes are TRBV7-9 and TRBJ2-3; D ambiguous. The CDR3 sequence is 13 residues long. The germline CDR1 and CDR2 sequences are SEHNR and FQNEAQ (reference sequence). V lost 5 bases, J lost 3 bases, and 9 bases lay in between. The CDR3 loop is CASSTDRTDTQYF. In DNA, the CDR3 is TGTGCCAGCAGCACGGATCGTACAGATACGCAGTATTTT.

J is TRBJ1-2 and V is TRBV4-2; 9 nucleotides match TRBD1. Looked up from germline, CDR1 is LGHNA and CDR2 is YNFKEQ. Trimming cost V 1 base and J 1 base; bases outside gene matches: 16. The CDR3 totals 20 residues. The CDR3 sequence is CASSQGADWTGAPINYGYTF. DNA for the CDR3: TGTGCCAGCAGCCAAGGTGCGGACTGGACAGGGGCGCCCATTAACTATGGCTACACCTTC.

V usage is TRBV25-1 and J usage is TRBJ2-1; D perhaps matches TRBD1 (6 bases). This CDR3 is 12 amino acids long. Deletions cut 4 bases from V and 9 bases from J, with 10 bases between. In germline, CDR1 is MGHDK, CDR2 SYGVNS. CDR3: CASSGGPPEQFF. CDR3 nucleotides: TGTGCCAGCAGTGGGGGGCCCCCTGAGCAGTTCTTC. The full variable domain, its missing parts supplied by reference TRBV25-1 and TRBJ2-1, is EADIYQTPRYLVIGTGKKITLECSQTMGHDKMYWYQQDPGMELHLIHYSYGVNSTEKGDLSSESTVSRIRTEHFPLTLESARPSHTSQYLCASSGGPPEQFFGPGTRLTVL.

The chain combines TRBV28 with TRBJ2-1, with unresolved D. This CDR3 contains 11 residues. Per the germline V gene, CDR1 is MDHEN and CDR2 is SYDVKM. Trimming removed 6 bases at V and 3 bases at J, with 3 bases between. The CDR3 reads CASSLYNEQFF. The CDR3 DNA follows: TGTGCCAGCAGCCTCTACAATGAGCAGTTCTTC.

V gene TRBV28 combines with J gene TRBJ2-2; 7 bases are a match to TRBD1. V dropped 3 bases and J dropped 4; count of bases not matched to a gene: 17. Germline CDR1 MDHEN, CDR2 SYDVKM. The CDR3 totals 19 residues. The DNA of the CDR3 is TGTGCCAGCAGTTTTTGGGCCCTCCATGACAGGGCTGGCACCGGGGAGCTGTTTTTT. Its translation: CASSFWALHDRAGTGELFF.

This chain connects TRBV30 to TRBJ2-7; D unclear. Germline values: CDR1 GTSNPN, CDR2 SVGIG (reference sequence). This CDR3 is 11 amino acids long. With 2 bases removed from V and 4 bases from J, the gap between germline ends came to 6 bases. CDR3 sequence reads: CAWSPAYEQYF. The CDR3 DNA reads TGTGCCTGGAGTCCGGCGTACGAGCAGTACTTC.

The chain couples TRBV19 to TRBJ2-2; a weak D match, TRBD2 (5 bases). This CDR3 has 14 amino acids. V lost 5 bases to trimming and J lost 4 bases, with 11 bases between them. The germline V gene has CDR1 LNHDA and CDR2 SQIVND (reference sequence). For the CDR3, the DNA is TGTGCCAGTAGTTTCAGCGGAGGCACCGGGGAGCTGTTTTTT. Protein product: CASSFSGGTGELFF.

The chain's CDR3 is CASTPGGGRAYEQYF. CDR3 sequence (DNA): TGTGCCAGTACCCCCGGGGGGGGTAGGGCCTACGAGCAGTACTTC. J is TRBJ2-7 and V is TRBV19; TRBD2 aligns across 8 bases. The CDR3 spans 15 residues. Germline trimming cut 7 bases from V and 2 bases from J; bases unmatched to any gene: 10. In germline, CDR1 is LNHDA, CDR2 SQIVND (reference sequence).

The genes are TRBV10-1 and TRBJ2-2; TRBD2 agrees at 10 bases. Germline CDR1 reads WNHNN; CDR2 reads SYGVQD (reference sequence). This CDR3 spans 17 amino acids. J was trimmed by 6 bases and V by 1 base; bases with no gene match: 8. The CDR3 bases are TGCGCCAGCAGTGAGTTGGCTAGCGGGAGTGGAGCCGGGGAGCTGTTTTTT. Protein: CASSELASGSGAGELFF.

This clone is categorized as hyperexpanded. Other DNA sequences within the sample encode an identical CDR3. The genes are TRBV5-6 and TRBJ2-7, with TRBD2 identical over 12 bases. The CDR3 sequence is 15 residues long. Germline CDR1 is SGHDT and CDR2 is YYEEEE. The V and J ends lost 0 bases and 7 bases, in that order; junction bases with no gene match: 5. The DNA for the CDR3 is TGTGCCAGCAGCTTGGGACTAGCGGGGGCGGGGGAGCAGTACTTC. Its protein product is CASSLGLAGAGEQYF. The full variable domain, in which reference TRBV5-6 and TRBJ2-7 provide the parts outside the CDR3, is DAGVTQSPTHLIKTRGQQVTLRCSPKSGHDTVSWYQQALGQGPQFIFQYYEEEERQRGNFPDRFSGHQFPNYSSELNVNALLLGDSALYLCASSLGLAGAGEQYFGPGTRLTVT.

The V call is TRBV28, the J call TRBJ1-5; 10 nucleotides match TRBD1. CDR3 length equals 15 residues. The germline V gene has CDR1 MDHEN and CDR2 SYDVKM. V was clipped by 2 bases and J by 4 bases; unmatched bases: 2. CDR3 bases: TGTGCCAGCAGTTTAATGGACAGGGGGAATCAGCCCCAGCATTTT. Amino acids: CASSLMDRGNQPQHF.

The chain links TRBV25-1 to TRBJ2-1; D gene unclear. The CDR3 contains 10 residues. Trimming stripped 10 bases from V and 9 bases from J, with 10 bases between. Germline loops: CDR1 MGHDK, CDR2 SYGVNS. The CDR3 DNA reads TGTGCCACCTGGAGTCCTGAGCAGTTCTTC. Translation gives CATWSPEQFF.

This clone showed up just once. The chain joins TRBV2 to TRBJ1-4; no firm D call. This CDR3 region has 19 residues. Germline CDR1 is SNHLY and CDR2 is FYNNEI. Between the trimmed V and J ends, which lost 1 base and 0 bases, there was a span of 18 bases. CDR3 coding DNA: TGTGCCAGCAGTGAAGGGGAGGGATGGCGGAGTGCAACTAATGAAAAACTGTTTTTT. Amino acids: CASSEGEGWRSATNEKLFF.

This rearrangement joins TRBV4-2 to TRBJ2-7; 7 bases are shared with TRBD2. The CDR3 is made up of 14 amino acids. Unmatched junction bases numbered 7, after V lost 6 bases and J lost 2 bases. CDR1 and CDR2 (germline): LGHNA, YNFKEQ. The CDR3 loop reads CASRPEAGPYEQYF. For the CDR3, the DNA is TGTGCCAGCAGACCGGAAGCGGGACCCTACGAGCAGTACTTC.